The 17 T cell receptor beta chains below all came from one sample that was sequenced in a study of shared clonotypes between healthy human individuals. The assay was immunoSEQ multiplex PCR, and TCRdb's table has in-frame clones only and misses some. The sample carries over 1.5 million clones, 95% to 99% recorded once. What was sequenced was naive CD4+ T cells sorted from blood. Regarding subset: CD45RA+ positively selected. Receptors originate from a man aged 25 to 40 in good health.

The sample holds one count of this clone. The chain couples TRBV2 to TRBJ2-7; D call uncertain. CDR3 length equals 14 residues. Germline V CDR1 and CDR2: SNHLY, FYNNEI. V gave up 5 bases and J gave up 7 bases, with 18 bases separating them. The DNA for the CDR3 is TGTGCCAGCAGTCCGAGGACGCCTCAAGAGGAGCAGTACTTC. The encoded protein is CASSPRTPQEEQYF.

The chain recombines TRBV2 with TRBJ2-3; a weak D match, TRBD1 (6 bases). Deletions cut 6 bases from V and 8 bases from J, with 15 bases between. Germline CDR1 is SNHLY and CDR2 is FYNNEI. The CDR3 has 13 residues. CDR3 coding DNA: TGTGCCAGCAGGGCGACAGGTCCAAGTACGCAGTATTTT. Its protein is CASRATGPSTQYF.

A remark on this clone: The sample has other DNA sequences that encode this CDR3 too. This chain connects TRBV6-1 to TRBJ1-5, with D possibly TRBD1 on 6 matching bases. Germline CDR1 reads MNHNS; CDR2 reads SASEGT. Trimming removed 6 bases from V and 1 base from J, with 10 bases in between. The CDR3 is made up of 14 amino acids. CDR3 protein: CASSEGGSNQPQHF. In DNA, the CDR3 is TGTGCCAGCAGCGAGGGGGGCAGCAATCAGCCCCAGCATTTT.

The genes are TRBV5-4 and TRBJ2-3, with a weak D call TRBD2 (6 bases). The germline CDR1 and CDR2 sequences are SGHNT and YYREEE (reference sequence). V was trimmed by 1 base and J by 3 bases, leaving 12 bases between them. The CDR3 loop spans 15 amino acids. CDR3 nucleotides: TGTGCCAGCAGCTTGTCGTGGACTACTACAGATACGCAGTATTTT. Protein sequence: CASSLSWTTTDTQYF. The full variable domain, with the rest looked up from reference TRBV5-4 and TRBJ2-3, is ETGVTQSPTHLIKTRGQQVTLRCSSQSGHNTVSWYQQALGQGPQFIFQYYREEENGRGNFPPRFSGLQFPNYSSELNVNALELDDSALYLCASSLSWTTTDTQYFGPGTRLTVL.

The DNA of the CDR3 is TGTGCCAGCAGTTTACTCGGGTCCACCATCTACGAGCAGTACTTC. As protein: CASSLLGSTIYEQYF. The genes are TRBV28 and TRBJ2-7, with D unclear. CDR3 length: 15 amino acids. V was cut by 2 bases and J by 3 bases, with 14 bases left in between. Germline V gives CDR1 MDHEN, CDR2 SYDVKM.

This chain joins TRBV6-5 and TRBJ2-3; the D call may be TRBD1 or TRBD2 (5 bases each). With 6 bases removed from V and 1 base from J, the gap between germline ends came to 11 bases. There are 14 residues in the CDR3. CDR1 MNHEY and CDR2 SVGAGI come from the germline V gene. The DNA of the CDR3 is TGTGCCAGCAGCCCGAGAGGGGGCACAGATACGCAGTATTTT. Translating gives CASSPRGGTDTQYF.

The V call is TRBV11-3, the J call TRBJ1-1; D is possibly TRBD1 (5 bases). The CDR3 runs to 14 residues. Germline assignment: CDR1 SGHNT and CDR2 YENEEA. Trimming left V 1 base short and J 3 bases short, with 9 bases between. The CDR3 spells CASSLGQGDTEAFF. DNA for the CDR3: TGTGCCAGCAGCTTAGGGCAGGGTGACACTGAAGCTTTCTTT. Looking up the rest from reference TRBV11-3 and TRBJ1-1 gives the full variable domain: EAGVVQSPRYKIIEKKQPVAFWCNPISGHNTLYWYLQNLGQGPELLIRYENEEAVDDSQLPKDRFSAERLKGVDSTLKIQPAELGDSAVYLCASSLGQGDTEAFFGQGTRLTVV.

The chain is built from TRBV4-2 and TRBJ2-2; D remains ambiguous. V was pared by 4 bases and J by 4 bases, with 10 bases between. CDR3 length: 14 amino acids. The germline V gene encodes CDR1 LGHNA and CDR2 YNFKEQ. The CDR3: CASSPSGITGELFF. The CDR3 DNA sequence: TGTGCCAGCAGCCCTAGTGGTATCACCGGGGAGCTGTTTTTT.

The V call is TRBV11-1, the J call TRBJ2-3; D remains ambiguous. The V gene lost 4 bases and the J gene lost 4 bases, with 3 bases spanning the gap. CDR1 and CDR2 (germline): SGHAT, FQDESV (reference sequence). The CDR3 runs to 11 residues. The CDR3 sequence: CASSSADTQYF. CDR3 nucleotide sequence: TGTGCCAGCAGCTCCGCAGATACGCAGTATTTT.

This chain links TRBV15 with TRBJ2-3; 9 bases line up with TRBD2. This CDR3 is built from 16 residues. Unmatched junction bases numbered 4, after V lost 1 base and J lost 2 bases. Per germline, CDR1 LNHNV and CDR2 YYDKDF (reference sequence). CDR3 sequence: CATSRVSSGNTDTQYF. The CDR3 coding sequence is TGTGCCACCAGCAGAGTGTCTAGCGGGAACACAGATACGCAGTATTTT.

The chain is built from TRBV29-1 and TRBJ1-2; no clear D gene. V gave up 3 bases and J gave up 1 base, with 6 bases separating them. The germline CDR1 and CDR2 sequences are SQVTM and ANQGSEA. There are 12 residues in the CDR3. The CDR3 region is CSVDHGNYGYTF. DNA for the CDR3: TGCAGCGTTGATCACGGTAACTATGGCTACACCTTC. The whole variable domain, remainder taken from reference TRBV29-1 and TRBJ1-2, is SAVISQKPSRDICQRGTSLTIQCQVDSQVTMMFWYRQQPGQSLTLIATANQGSEATYESGFVIDKFPISRPNLTFSTLTVSNMSPEDSSIYLCSVDHGNYGYTFGSGTRLTVV.

V gene TRBV27 combines with J gene TRBJ2-1, with 14 bases identical to TRBD2. The CDR3 loop spans 17 amino acids. V lost 2 bases and J lost 7; bases outside the gene matches: 7. Germline V gives CDR1 MNHEY, CDR2 SMNVEV (reference sequence). This chain's CDR3 is CASSLGVGLAGGNEQFF. The CDR3, as DNA: TGTGCCAGCAGTTTAGGTGTCGGACTAGCGGGAGGTAATGAGCAGTTCTTC.

The chain couples TRBV29-1 to TRBJ1-2, with TRBD1 identical over 8 bases. V trimming: 4 bases; J trimming: 2 bases; junction bases outside the gene matches: 9. CDR3 size: 15 residues. Looked up from germline, CDR1 is SQVTM and CDR2 is ANQGSEA. CDR3 coding DNA: TGCAGCGTTGGGCCCCGGGGGACAGGAAACTATGGCTACACCTTC. This translates into CSVGPRGTGNYGYTF.

The V and J genes are TRBV11-2 and TRBJ2-7; 13 nucleotides line up with TRBD2. The CDR3 sequence is 16 residues long. V shed 5 bases and J 5 bases; nucleotides not matched to a gene: 9. CDR1 and CDR2 from the germline V gene are SGHAT and FQNNGV. CDR3: CASSGWTSGRRDEQYF. The CDR3 DNA follows: TGTGCCAGCAGCGGATGGACTAGCGGGAGACGGGACGAGCAGTACTTC. The full variable domain, in which reference TRBV11-2 and TRBJ2-7 provide the parts outside the CDR3, is EAGVAQSPRYKIIEKRQSVAFWCNPISGHATLYWYQQILGQGPKLLIQFQNNGVVDDSQLPKDRFSAERLKGVDSTLKIQPAKLEDSAVYLCASSGWTSGRRDEQYFGPGTRLTVT.

For this clone: Within the sample, other DNA sequences also encode this same CDR3. The chain links TRBV9 to TRBJ2-2; TRBD2 aligns across 7 bases. V dropped 2 bases and J dropped 2; count of bases not matched to a gene: 6. Per the germline V gene, CDR1 is SGDLS and CDR2 is YYNGEE. The CDR3 length is 16 residues. Here the CDR3 DNA reads TGTGCCAGCAGCGTGCGGGGGAGGGGAAACACCGGGGAGCTGTTTTTT. Its protein is CASSVRGRGNTGELFF.

The genes are TRBV4-3 and TRBJ2-1; D is uncertain. From germline, CDR1 is LGHNA and CDR2 YSLEER. V was cut by 4 bases and J by 10 bases, with 14 bases left in between. This CDR3 has 13 amino acids. The CDR3, as DNA: TGCGCCAGCAGCCTCGTTTACCCAGCCGAGCAGTTCTTC. Translated: CASSLVYPAEQFF.

The chain employs TRBV18 and TRBJ2-7; 12 positions match TRBD1. Germline CDR1 KGHSH, CDR2 LQKENI. Trimming cost V 5 bases and J 3 bases; bases outside gene matches: 8. This CDR3 contains 16 residues. The DNA for the CDR3 is TGTGCCAGCTCAGGCCCGGGACAGGGGGCTTTCTACGAGCAGTACTTC. This translates into CASSGPGQGAFYEQYF.